This is a list of T cell receptor beta chains from one sample in a study of blood T cell repertoires in COVID-19. Produced via immunoSEQ multiplex PCR; TCRdb's table is partial and in-frame only. The table shows fewer than 350,000 clones, with about 90% occurring only once. The sequencing sample was made of PBMCs or T cells enriched from blood (not recorded which). The receptors derive from a woman in her twenties or thirties who had been exposed to COVID-19. Each CDR3 is given with its conserved first and last residue. D genes are given only for firm matches. Clone size, where shown, is once, few, many, or a class for clones that have expanded.

clone_size: few; v_call: TRBV15; d_call: NA; j_call: TRBJ1-4; cdr3_aa: CATSREGESEKLFF; cdr3_nt: TGTGCCACCAGCAGAGAAGGGGAATCTGAAAAACTGTTTTTT
clone_size: NA; v_call: TRBV28; d_call: NA; j_call: TRBJ1-5; cdr3_aa: CASSVSNQPQHF; cdr3_nt: TGTGCCAGCAGCGTCAGCAATCAGCCCCAGCATTTT
clone_size: few; v_call: TRBV6-5; d_call: NA; j_call: TRBJ1-1; cdr3_aa: CASSNRAGDTEAFF; cdr3_nt: TGTGCCAGCAGTAACAGGGCGGGGGACACTGAAGCTTTCTTT
clone_size: NA; v_call: TRBV11-1; d_call: NA; j_call: TRBJ1-1; cdr3_aa: CASSPSTVSTEAFF; cdr3_nt: TGTGCCAGCAGCCCGTCCACCGTCAGCACTGAAGCTTTCTTT
clone_size: NA; v_call: TRBV7-9; d_call: TRBD1; j_call: TRBJ1-1; cdr3_aa: CASHRGILGTEAFF; cdr3_nt: TGTGCCAGCCACAGGGGGATCTTAGGCACTGAAGCTTTCTTT
clone_size: NA; v_call: TRBV7-7; d_call: NA; j_call: TRBJ2-5; cdr3_aa: CAILQIKDSQETQYF; cdr3_nt: TGTGCCATCCTACAAATCAAAGACAGCCAAGAGACCCAGTACTTC
clone_size: NA; v_call: TRBV2; d_call: NA; j_call: TRBJ1-2; cdr3_aa: CASSEAGGIGYTF; cdr3_nt: TGTGCCAGCAGTGAAGCAGGGGGAATTGGCTACACCTTC
clone_size: NA; v_call: TRBV7-6; d_call: NA; j_call: TRBJ2-3; cdr3_aa: CASSLLAGSTDTQYF; cdr3_nt: TGTGCCAGCAGCTTGCTCGCGGGATCCACAGATACGCAGTATTTT
clone_size: NA; v_call: TRBV10-1; d_call: NA; j_call: TRBJ2-1; cdr3_aa: CASSEAGLVDNEQFF; cdr3_nt: TGCGCCAGCAGTGAGGCGGGACTCGTTGACAATGAGCAGTTCTTC
clone_size: once; v_call: TRBV20-1; d_call: TRBD2; j_call: TRBJ2-1; cdr3_aa: CSASDLAGSYNEQFF; cdr3_nt: TGCAGTGCTAGTGATCTAGCGGGAAGCTACAATGAGCAGTTCTTC
clone_size: NA; v_call: TRBV7-9; d_call: NA; j_call: TRBJ2-7; cdr3_aa: CASSSAALGQSTYEQYF; cdr3_nt: TGTGCCAGCAGCTCCGCCGCATTGGGACAATCAACCTACGAGCAGTACTTC